The next 19 T cell receptor beta chains were all read from a single sample in a study of shared clonotypes between healthy human individuals. Here immunoSEQ multiplex PCR was the method, and the copy in TCRdb shows in-frame clones only, minus some. Of about 1.1 million clones in the sample, approximately 80% are singletons; the top ten hold roughly 0.61%. Sequenced input: memory CD4+ T cells from PBMCs. The sample's subset: CD45RA-negative fraction. The receptors come from a man aged 18 to 29 in good health. Some clones in this sample may be carry-over from other donors' samples.

This clone turned up a few times. The V and J genes are TRBV5-1 and TRBJ2-3; unclear D gene. This CDR3 contains 14 residues. Trimming shortened V by 5 bases and J by 1 base, and 11 bases separated the two germline ends. The germline V gene encodes CDR1 SGHRS and CDR2 YFSETQ. The CDR3 spells CASRATAGTDTQYF. The CDR3 coding sequence is TGCGCCAGCAGGGCTACTGCCGGCACAGATACGCAGTATTTT.

The CDR3 loop is CATDRDGKLFF. The CDR3 DNA follows: TGTGCCACCGACAGGGATGGAAAACTGTTTTTT. The rearrangement joins TRBV6-6 to TRBJ1-4, with 7 bases that match TRBD1. Germline V gene sequence: CDR1 MNHNY, CDR2 SVGAGI (reference sequence). CDR3 length equals 11 residues. V lost 10 bases to trimming and J lost 10 bases; unmatched junction nucleotides: 6.

This clone was found many times. This chain uses TRBV28 with TRBJ2-7, with unresolved D. From germline, CDR1 is MDHEN and CDR2 SYDVKM. Trimming left V 6 bases short and J 6 bases short, with 12 bases between. The CDR3 loop spans 12 amino acids. The CDR3 sequence: CASRPARGEQYF. The DNA of the CDR3 is TGTGCCAGCAGACCGGCGCGAGGCGAGCAGTACTTC.

The rearrangement links TRBV2 to TRBJ1-5; unclear D gene. The germline V and J ends were trimmed by 11 bases and 1 base, with 9 bases remaining between them. Germline-derived CDR1 and CDR2 are SNHLY and FYNNEI. This CDR3 comprises 12 residues. CDR3 region: CASLGSNQPQHF. Here the CDR3 DNA reads TGTGCCTCCCTTGGAAGCAATCAGCCCCAGCATTTT.

The chain combines TRBV5-1 with TRBJ1-5; 9 nucleotides match TRBD1. This CDR3 region has 19 residues. Germline V gene data show CDR1 as SGHRS and CDR2 as YFSETQ. The V segment lost 0 bases and the J segment 0 bases; nucleotides outside the gene matches: 10. CDR3 coding DNA: TGCGCCAGCAGCTTGGTGGTGGGACAGGGAGCTTATAGCAATCAGCCCCAGCATTTT. It translates to CASSLVVGQGAYSNQPQHF.

This chain uses TRBV18 with TRBJ2-5; TRBD2 matches 8 bases. The CDR3 contains 12 residues. The junction had 3 bases not matched to a gene; V was cut back by 7 bases and J by 5 bases. The germline gives CDR1 KGHSH, CDR2 LQKENI. The CDR3 sequence is CASCTSGETQYF. The CDR3 nucleotides are TGTGCCAGCTGTACTAGCGGTGAGACCCAGTACTTC.

This clone was counted only a few times. This sequence joins TRBV28 and TRBJ2-7; TRBD1 matches 10 bases. Germline V gene lookup returns CDR1 MDHEN and CDR2 SYDVKM. J lost 2 bases, V lost 5 bases, and 6 bases had no gene match. This CDR3 is 15 amino acids long. The CDR3 loop reads CASSGDRGPPYEQYF. The CDR3 coding sequence is TGTGCCAGCAGTGGAGACAGGGGGCCTCCCTACGAGCAGTACTTC.

This clone has only a few counts. The chain couples TRBV5-1 to TRBJ2-1, with 10 positions matching TRBD1. Germline CDR1 and CDR2: SGHRS and YFSETQ. J gave up 3 bases and V 4 bases, and 4 bases lay outside the gene matches. The CDR3 is 15 residues long. The CDR3 here is CASSQGQGDYNEQFF. The CDR3 DNA sequence: TGCGCCAGCAGCCAAGGACAGGGGGACTACAATGAGCAGTTCTTC.

This CDR3 reads CASSEDRGGKETQYF. Written as DNA, the CDR3 is TGTGCCAGCAGTGAAGACAGGGGAGGGAAGGAGACCCAGTACTTC. The chain joins TRBV2 to TRBJ2-5; D is perhaps TRBD1 or TRBD2 (7 bases each). V was clipped by 1 base and J by 5 bases, with 14 bases between them. CDR1 is SNHLY, CDR2 FYNNEI, per germline. This CDR3 has 15 residues.

J is TRBJ2-7 and V is TRBV5-1, with 7 bases aligning to TRBD1. The J segment lost 2 bases and the V segment lost 0 bases, leaving 8 bases of the junction unmatched. Germline V gene data show CDR1 as SGHRS and CDR2 as YFSETQ. The CDR3 contains 16 residues. DNA for the CDR3: TGCGCCAGCAGCTTGGAGGGACAGACTAAAACCTACGAGCAGTACTTC. Encoded protein: CASSLEGQTKTYEQYF.

The chain joins TRBV19 to TRBJ1-5; 7 bases agree with TRBD1. The CDR3 extends over 14 amino acids. Germline V lookup: CDR1 LNHDA, CDR2 SQIVND (reference sequence). The ends lost 8 bases at V and 6 bases at J; junction bases unmatched: 10. CDR3 coding DNA: TGTGCCAGTCGGACAGGCAAGGGTGGTCAGCCCCAGCATTTT. Protein sequence: CASRTGKGGQPQHF.

This sequence joins TRBV18 and TRBJ2-7, with 13 bases fitting TRBD2. V dropped 0 bases and J dropped 5; count of bases not matched to a gene: 7. Germline V gene sequence: CDR1 KGHSH, CDR2 LQKENI. The CDR3 loop spans 17 amino acids. The CDR3 bases are TGTGCCAGCTCACCACCCGGACTAGCGGGAGCAAAAGACGAGCAGTACTTC. Its translation: CASSPPGLAGAKDEQYF.

This clone was counted many times. V is TRBV11-1 and J is TRBJ1-1; TRBD1 agrees at 9 bases. CDR1 is SGHAT, CDR2 FQDESV, per germline (reference sequence). The V gene end was trimmed by 3 bases and the J gene end by 6 bases; junction bases not matched to a gene: 11. The CDR3 loop spans 16 amino acids. CDR3 sequence (DNA): TGTGCCAGCAGCTTCGATCCGGGACAGGGAGTCGCTGAAGCTTTCTTT. Its protein product is CASSFDPGQGVAEAFF. The entire variable domain, with the rest obtained from reference TRBV11-1 and TRBJ1-1, is as follows: EAEVAQSPRYKITEKSQAVAFWCDPISGHATLYWYRQILGQGPELLVQFQDESVVDDSQLPKDRFSAERLKGVDSTLKIQPAELGDSAMYLCASSFDPGQGVAEAFFGQGTRLTVV.

In its sample, this clone was seen once. The chain is built from TRBV15 and TRBJ1-5; no definite D call. With 5 bases removed from V and 0 bases from J, the gap between germline ends came to 5 bases. The CDR3 has 13 amino acids. CDR1 LNHNV and CDR2 YYDKDF come from the germline V gene (reference sequence). Here the CDR3 reads CATSYYSNQPQHF. CDR3 sequence (DNA): TGTGCCACCAGCTATTATAGCAATCAGCCCCAGCATTTT.

This chain links TRBV9 with TRBJ1-3, with D uncertain. With 7 bases removed from V and 9 bases from J, the gap between germline ends came to 14 bases. CDR1 is SGDLS and CDR2 is YYNGEE in the germline V gene. This CDR3 region has 12 residues. DNA for the CDR3: TGTGCCAGCGCTCCTAGCCGGGGCACCATATATTTT. Amino acid sequence: CASAPSRGTIYF.

This clone was recorded once. The chain couples TRBV18 to TRBJ1-1; 8 nucleotides agree with TRBD1. The germline gives CDR1 KGHSH, CDR2 LQKENI. This CDR3 spans 16 amino acids. V dropped 3 bases and J dropped 4; count of bases not matched to a gene: 10. The CDR3 DNA is TGTGCCAGCTCACCGCCGGACAGGGCGATACTCACTGAAGCTTTCTTT. Translated: CASSPPDRAILTEAFF.

The rearrangement links TRBV7-2 to TRBJ1-2; D is possibly TRBD1 (6 bases). Germline assignment: CDR1 SGHTA and CDR2 FQGNSA. V lost 4 bases and J lost 4, with 13 bases in between. The CDR3 consists of 14 residues. In DNA, the CDR3 is TGTGCCAGCAGCTCCCGACAGGAGCTCTATGGCTACACCTTC. This translates into CASSSRQELYGYTF.

This sequence joins TRBV20-1 and TRBJ1-1; D unclear. Trimming took off 6 bases at V and 6 bases at J, with 11 bases between the two ends. CDR1 is DFQATT, CDR2 SNEGSKA, per germline (reference sequence). CDR3 size: 11 residues. The CDR3 loop reads CSATRHSEAFF. The CDR3 DNA follows: TGCAGTGCGACCAGACACTCTGAAGCTTTCTTT.

The V gene is TRBV5-1, the J gene TRBJ2-7; 13 nucleotides align to TRBD2. The J segment lost 5 bases and the V segment lost 4 bases, leaving 24 bases of the junction unmatched. This CDR3 spans 21 amino acids. Per germline, CDR1 SGHRS and CDR2 YFSETQ. CDR3 coding DNA: TGCGCCAGCAGCCCCAAGGTCGGGATCATAGGACTAGCGGGAGATTGGAACGAGCAGTACTTC. It encodes CASSPKVGIIGLAGDWNEQYF.